The 16 T cell receptor beta chains reported below all come from one sample, sequenced in a study of radiation and T cells in renal cell carcinoma. Time point given: blood 2 weeks post-SBRT. Noted treatment: 15 Gy SBRT to primary tumor, nephrectomy 4 weeks later. The method was immunoSEQ multiplex PCR; TCRdb's version includes in-frame clones alone and lacks a portion of them. Of more than 100,000 clones in the sample, more than 70% were seen once. The sample consisted of blood, taken from a patient whose treatment included radiotherapy and nephrectomy. The origin of the receptors is a woman aged 70-85 years with renal cell carcinoma.

CDR3: CASSPFAQGGTEAFF. The CDR3 region has the DNA TGTGCCAGCAGCCCCTTCGCACAGGGTGGAACTGAAGCTTTCTTT. The rearrangement uses TRBV7-6 and TRBJ1-1; a possible D gene is TRBD1 (6 bases). Per germline, CDR1 SGHVS and CDR2 FNYEAQ. The V gene lost 5 bases and the J gene lost 5 bases, with 18 bases spanning the gap. The CDR3 covers 15 residues. Together with reference TRBV7-6 and TRBJ1-1, the CDR3 gives the full variable domain: GAGVSQSPRYKVTKRGQDVALRCDPISGHVSLYWYRQALGQGPEFLTYFNYEAQQDKSGLPNDRFSAERPEGSISTLTIQRTEQRDSAMYRCASSPFAQGGTEAFFGQGTRLTVV.

CDR3 sequence (DNA): TGTGCCAGCAGCGCCCGACAGGGGAGTGTTTCACCCCTCCACTTT. It is translated as CASSARQGSVSPLHF. V usage is TRBV9 and J usage is TRBJ1-6; 8 positions agree with TRBD1. The germline V gene has CDR1 SGDLS and CDR2 YYNGEE. With V trimmed by 3 bases and J by 9 bases, 8 bases remained unmatched. The CDR3 contains 15 residues.

CDR3 coding DNA: TGTGCCAGCAGCTTCGGACAGCAAGAGACCCAGTACTTC. This codes for CASSFGQQETQYF. The chain couples TRBV7-2 to TRBJ2-5; perhaps TRBD1 as D (6 bases). Germline V lookup: CDR1 SGHTA, CDR2 FQGNSA. V dropped 3 bases and J dropped 2 bases, with 7 bases sitting between them. CDR3 length: 13 residues.

The CDR3 sequence is CASSYGGFNEQFF. The CDR3 bases are TGTGCCAGCAGTTACGGAGGGTTCAATGAGCAGTTCTTC. The V and J genes are TRBV6-6 and TRBJ2-1, with D perhaps matching TRBD2 (6 bases). The CDR3 is 13 residues long. V dropped 2 bases and J dropped 6 bases, with 8 bases sitting between them. CDR1 and CDR2 from the germline V gene are MNHNY and SVGAGI (reference sequence).

The CDR3 loop is CASSLTGGRYNEQFF. The CDR3 DNA reads TGTGCCAGCAGCTTAACCGGGGGCCGCTACAATGAGCAGTTCTTC. The chain is built from TRBV7-8 and TRBJ2-1, with D perhaps given as TRBD1 or TRBD2 (6 bases each). The germline CDR1 and CDR2 sequences are SGHVS and FQNEAQ. V shed 2 bases and J shed 3 bases, with 11 bases lying between them. The CDR3 sequence is 15 residues long.

This chain joins TRBV29-1 and TRBJ2-3; D might be TRBD2 (6 bases). CDR3 length: 15 residues. CDR1 is SQVTM, CDR2 ANQGSEA, per germline. Trimming removed 1 base at V and 0 bases at J, with 11 bases between. The CDR3 protein is CSVEVGRESTDTQYF. Here the CDR3 DNA reads TGCAGCGTTGAAGTGGGCCGGGAGAGCACAGATACGCAGTATTTT.

This clone was found once. V is TRBV5-4 and J is TRBJ2-3; 11 bases are shared with TRBD2. V shed 4 bases, J shed 4 bases, and the junction held 5 bases outside the gene matches. This CDR3 region has 15 residues. Germline CDR1 SGHNT, CDR2 YYREEE (reference sequence). The CDR3 reads CASSLSGGAADTQYF. The CDR3 DNA sequence: TGTGCCAGCAGCCTTAGCGGGGGGGCGGCAGATACGCAGTATTTT.

The V call is TRBV5-4, the J call TRBJ1-2; D uncertain. Germline CDR1 is SGHNT and CDR2 is YYREEE (reference sequence). V gave up 5 bases and J gave up 0 bases, with 11 bases separating them. The CDR3 loop spans 14 amino acids. The CDR3 spells CASRIQQANYGYTF. As DNA, the CDR3 is TGTGCCAGCAGAATACAGCAGGCTAACTATGGCTACACCTTC.

This chain connects TRBV19 to TRBJ2-3, with 7 bases lining up with TRBD2. CDR1 is LNHDA and CDR2 is SQIVND in the germline V gene (reference sequence). The V gene end was trimmed by 10 bases and the J gene end by 2 bases; junction bases not matched to a gene: 12. This CDR3 contains 15 residues. In DNA, the CDR3 is TGTGCCACCCTACACCGGGACTACAACACAGATACGCAGTATTTT. It codes for CATLHRDYNTDTQYF.

This chain uses TRBV9 with TRBJ2-7; TRBD1 aligns across 7 bases. The CDR3 runs to 15 residues. CDR1 is SGDLS, CDR2 YYNGEE, per germline. J gave up 3 bases and V 0 bases, and 6 bases lay outside the gene matches. The DNA for the CDR3 is TGTGCCAGCAGCGTAGGGGGGACAGAAATCTACGAGCAGTACTTC. It encodes CASSVGGTEIYEQYF.

V and J are TRBV28 and TRBJ1-6, with 9 bases aligning to TRBD1. Germline V gives CDR1 MDHEN, CDR2 SYDVKM. Losses at the gene ends were 5 bases for V and 12 bases for J; bases not matched to a gene: 14. CDR3 size: 16 residues. The CDR3 DNA sequence: TGTGCCAGCAGTGCAAGGGGCGGACAGGGGCGAAGACCCCTCCACTTT. It translates to CASSARGGQGRRPLHF.

The chain joins TRBV4-3 to TRBJ2-7, with D maybe TRBD2 (7 bases). Germline lookup yields CDR1 LGHNA and CDR2 YSLEER. This CDR3 has 15 amino acids. Deletions cut 0 bases from V and 6 bases from J, with 15 bases between. The chain's CDR3 is CASSQDLGGAGEQYF. The CDR3 DNA follows: TGCGCCAGCAGCCAAGATTTAGGGGGGGCCGGCGAGCAGTACTTC.

For the CDR3, the DNA is TGTGCCAGCAGCCTACAGGGGAGGACTGAAGCTTTCTTT. Translating it yields CASSLQGRTEAFF. The J gene is TRBJ1-1, the V gene TRBV7-2; 7 bases are shared with TRBD1. Trimming at V came to 5 bases and at J to 5 bases, leaving 5 bases not matched to a gene. The CDR3 spans 13 residues. The germline CDR1 and CDR2 sequences are SGHTA and FQGNSA. The full variable domain, in which reference TRBV7-2 and TRBJ1-1 provide the parts outside the CDR3, is GAGVSQSPSNKVTEKGKDVELRCDPISGHTALYWYRQSLGQGLEFLIYFQGNSAPDKSGLPSDRFSAERTGGSVSTLTIQRTQQEDSAVYLCASSLQGRTEAFFGQGTRLTVV.

A note on this clone: The germline gene is not matched at one end of the junction; a read error may be the cause. The chain is built from TRBV7-7 and TRBJ2-2; 7 bases fit TRBD1. CDR3 length: 14 residues. Germline-derived CDR1 and CDR2 are SSHAT and FNYEAQ (reference sequence). This CDR3 is CASSFRQGAGELFF. As DNA, the CDR3 is TGTGCTAGCAGCTTCAGACAGGGCGCCGGGGAGCTGTTTTTT.

The sample holds a few counts of this clone. The chain has TRBV14 and TRBJ1-6; 10 positions agree with TRBD1. The germline CDR1 and CDR2 sequences are SGHDN and FVKESK. This CDR3 region has 15 residues. V lost 4 bases to trimming and J lost 10 bases; unmatched junction nucleotides: 7. CDR3 in amino acids: CASSPRDRGGSPLHF. The CDR3 coding sequence is TGTGCCAGCAGCCCCAGGGACAGGGGTGGCTCACCCCTCCACTTT.

This chain connects TRBV19 to TRBJ1-1; D is unresolved. Germline assignment: CDR1 LNHDA and CDR2 SQIVND (reference sequence). The CDR3 covers 13 residues. Trimming removed 5 bases at V and 5 bases at J, with 12 bases between. The CDR3 sequence is CASSAARGTEAFF. CDR3 in DNA: TGTGCCAGTAGTGCGGCACGGGGAACTGAAGCTTTCTTT.